This T cell receptor beta chain was sequenced in a study of T cells in Graves' hyperthyroidism and ophthalmopathy. The CDR3 spans 15 residues. Germline CDR1 is MNHEY and CDR2 is SMNVEV (reference sequence). The V end was cut by 5 bases, the J end by 3 bases, with 17 bases between. The PBMCs were taken from about 10 ml of fresh peripheral blood. Regions amplified from RNA transcripts were the TCR beta CDR3 regions. HTBI primers were used for first-round RT-PCR of the TCR CDR3. TCRdb analysed the multiplex PCR reads with MiXCR anew, one entry per CDR3 protein. In the table there are around 350,000 distinct CDR3 sequences, around 15% of which are singletons. This clonotype was recorded a few times.

This sequence originates from a woman aged 60-70 years with Graves' ophthalmopathy. The genes are TRBV27 and TRBJ2-7; D might be TRBD2 (6 bases). The sequenced material came from blood. CDR3 amino acids: CASSELSSAHYEQYF. As DNA, the CDR3 is TGTGCCAGCAGTGAGTTGTCTAGCGCCCACTACGAGCAGTACTTC.